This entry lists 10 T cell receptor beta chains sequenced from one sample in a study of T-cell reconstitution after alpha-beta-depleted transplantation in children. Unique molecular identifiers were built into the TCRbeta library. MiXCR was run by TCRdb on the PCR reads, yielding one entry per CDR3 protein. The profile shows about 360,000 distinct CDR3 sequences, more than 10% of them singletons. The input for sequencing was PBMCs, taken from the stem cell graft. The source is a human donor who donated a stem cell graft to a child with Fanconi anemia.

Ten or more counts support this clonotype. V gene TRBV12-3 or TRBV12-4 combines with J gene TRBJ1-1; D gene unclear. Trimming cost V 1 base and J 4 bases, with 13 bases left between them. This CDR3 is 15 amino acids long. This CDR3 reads CASSLGVQRGTEAFF. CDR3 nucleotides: TGTGCCAGCAGTTTAGGCGTACAAAGAGGCACTGAAGCTTTCTTT.

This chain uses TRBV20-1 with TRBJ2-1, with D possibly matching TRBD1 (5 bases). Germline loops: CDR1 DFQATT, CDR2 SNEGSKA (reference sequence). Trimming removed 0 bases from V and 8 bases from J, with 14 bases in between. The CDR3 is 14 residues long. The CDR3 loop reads CSARDNKGWHEQFF. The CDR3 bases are TGCAGTGCTAGAGATAATAAGGGGTGGCATGAGCAGTTCTTC.

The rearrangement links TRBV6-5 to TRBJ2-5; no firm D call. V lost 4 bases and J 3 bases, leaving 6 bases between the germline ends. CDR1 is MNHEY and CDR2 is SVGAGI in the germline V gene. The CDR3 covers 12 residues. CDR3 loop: CASSFDEETQYF. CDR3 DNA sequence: TGTGCCAGCAGTTTTGACGAAGAGACCCAGTACTTC.

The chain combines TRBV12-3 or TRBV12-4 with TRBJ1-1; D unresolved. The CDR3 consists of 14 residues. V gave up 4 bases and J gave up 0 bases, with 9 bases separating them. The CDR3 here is CASSSWTVNTEAFF. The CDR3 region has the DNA TGTGCCAGCAGTTCTTGGACCGTGAACACTGAAGCTTTCTTT.

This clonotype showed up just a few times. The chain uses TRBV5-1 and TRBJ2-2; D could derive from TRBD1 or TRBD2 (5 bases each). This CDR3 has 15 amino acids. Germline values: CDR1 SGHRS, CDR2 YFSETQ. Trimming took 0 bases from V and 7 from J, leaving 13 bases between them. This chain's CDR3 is CASSLVGGAGGELFF. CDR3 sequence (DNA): TGCGCCAGCAGCTTGGTTGGGGGAGCCGGCGGGGAGCTGTTTTTT.

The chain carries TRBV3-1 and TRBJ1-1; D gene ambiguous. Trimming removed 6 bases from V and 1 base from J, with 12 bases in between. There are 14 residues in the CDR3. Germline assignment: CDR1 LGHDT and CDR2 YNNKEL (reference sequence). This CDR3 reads CASSPMGKNTEAFF. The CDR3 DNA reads TGTGCCAGCAGTCCGATGGGGAAGAACACTGAAGCTTTCTTT.

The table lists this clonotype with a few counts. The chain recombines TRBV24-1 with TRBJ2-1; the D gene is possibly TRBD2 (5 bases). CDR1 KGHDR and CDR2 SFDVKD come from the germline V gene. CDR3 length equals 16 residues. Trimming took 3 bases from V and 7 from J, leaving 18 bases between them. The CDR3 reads CATSDAGAGPGNEQFF. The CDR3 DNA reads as TGTGCCACCAGTGATGCGGGTGCGGGTCCCGGAAATGAGCAGTTCTTC.

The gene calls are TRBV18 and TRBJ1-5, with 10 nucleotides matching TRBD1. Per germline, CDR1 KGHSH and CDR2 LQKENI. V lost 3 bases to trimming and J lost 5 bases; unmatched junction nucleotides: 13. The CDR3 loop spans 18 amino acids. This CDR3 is CASSPALRWDRGYQPQHF. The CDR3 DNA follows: TGTGCCAGCTCACCCGCGTTAAGATGGGACAGGGGATATCAGCCCCAGCATTTT.

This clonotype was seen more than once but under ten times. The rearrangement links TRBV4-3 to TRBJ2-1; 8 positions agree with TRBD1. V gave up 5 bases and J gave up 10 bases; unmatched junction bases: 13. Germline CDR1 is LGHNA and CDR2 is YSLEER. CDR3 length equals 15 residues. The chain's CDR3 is CASSEWTGPSPEQFF. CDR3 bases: TGCGCCAGCAGCGAGTGGACAGGGCCTTCCCCCGAGCAGTTCTTC.

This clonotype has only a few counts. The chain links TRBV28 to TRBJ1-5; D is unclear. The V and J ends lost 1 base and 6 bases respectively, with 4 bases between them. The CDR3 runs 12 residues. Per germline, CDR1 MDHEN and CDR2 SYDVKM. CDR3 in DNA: TGTGCCAGCAGTTTATACGGTCAGCCCCAGCATTTT. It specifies CASSLYGQPQHF.